A single sample gave rise to the 26 T cell receptor beta chains below, sequenced in a study of blood T cell repertoires in COVID-19. The data were produced by immunoSEQ multiplex PCR, yet TCRdb's version contains in-frame clones alone and is incomplete. The profile shows 130,000 or so clones, roughly 81% of them singletons. The source material was PBMCs or T cells enriched from blood (not recorded which). The source is a woman in her fifties or sixties with acute COVID-19.

The rearrangement links TRBV19 to TRBJ1-2, with a possible D match to TRBD1 (5 bases). V was trimmed by 7 bases and J by 4 bases, leaving 16 bases between them. This CDR3 is built from 14 residues. Germline CDR1 LNHDA, CDR2 SQIVND (reference sequence). CDR3 loop: CASTIGAGFYGYTF. In DNA form, the CDR3 reads TGTGCCAGTACCATAGGGGCAGGGTTCTATGGCTACACCTTC.

V and J are TRBV6-2 or TRBV6-3 and TRBJ2-3; 7 positions match TRBD1. V shed 0 bases and J 2 bases; nucleotides not matched to a gene: 2. The CDR3 totals 15 residues. Germline-derived CDR1 and CDR2 are MNHEY and SVGEGT. The CDR3 protein is CASSYSGTVTDTQYF. The CDR3 bases are TGTGCCAGCAGTTACTCGGGGACAGTCACAGATACGCAGTATTTT.

The genes are TRBV10-2 and TRBJ2-3; possible D gene TRBD2, 6 bases. The V end was cut by 7 bases, the J end by 8 bases, with 13 bases between. The CDR3 consists of 12 residues. Germline V gene sequence: CDR1 WSHSY, CDR2 SAAADI. The CDR3 reads CASNPSAGTQYF. In DNA form, the CDR3 reads TGCGCCAGCAACCCTAGCGCGGGTACGCAGTATTTT.

The V call is TRBV28, the J call TRBJ1-3; D may be TRBD1 (6 bases). The CDR3 is made up of 17 amino acids. V was cut by 5 bases and J by 0 bases, with 17 bases left in between. Germline assignment: CDR1 MDHEN and CDR2 SYDVKM. CDR3 DNA sequence: TGTGCCAGCAGTCCCGCGGGGGACACGTACTCTGGAAACACCATATATTTT. Protein product: CASSPAGDTYSGNTIYF.

This clone was observed a handful of times. The chain joins TRBV19 to TRBJ2-2; no definite D call. The CDR3 is 11 amino acids. Germline V gene lookup returns CDR1 LNHDA and CDR2 SQIVND (reference sequence). V lost 6 bases and J lost 8, with 7 bases in between. The DNA for the CDR3 is TGTGCCAGTAGACTGAAAGGGGAGCTGTTTTTT. It translates to CASRLKGELFF.

The chain has TRBV2 and TRBJ2-1; TRBD2 is a possible D gene (6 bases). The germline V and J ends were trimmed by 0 bases and 6 bases, with 9 bases remaining between them. Per the germline V gene, CDR1 is SNHLY and CDR2 is FYNNEI. CDR3 length equals 14 residues. CDR3 protein: CASSEARAGNEQFF. CDR3 DNA sequence: TGTGCCAGCAGTGAAGCACGAGCGGGCAATGAGCAGTTCTTC.

The chain combines TRBV13 with TRBJ2-3; the match to TRBD1 covers 7 bases. Germline V gene data show CDR1 as PRHDT and CDR2 as FYEKMQ (reference sequence). V was pared by 2 bases and J by 0 bases, with 2 bases of the junction left unmatched. There are 15 residues in the CDR3. The CDR3 sequence: CASSLNRGSTDTQYF. CDR3 bases: TGTGCCAGCAGCTTAAACAGGGGCAGCACAGATACGCAGTATTTT.

The CDR3: CASSALSSGSYNEQFF. In DNA form, the CDR3 reads TGTGCCAGCAGCGCCCTCTCTAGCGGGAGTTACAATGAGCAGTTCTTC. V usage is TRBV9 and J usage is TRBJ2-1; 10 bases agree with TRBD2. The CDR3 is made up of 16 amino acids. J lost 4 bases, V lost 3 bases, and 7 bases had no gene match. The V gene's germline CDR1 is SGDLS and CDR2 YYNGEE.

On this clone itself: The same CDR3 also results from other DNA sequences found in this sample. V and J are TRBV12-5 and TRBJ2-1, with a possible D match to TRBD2 (6 bases). This CDR3 has 13 residues. CDR1 is LGHNT, CDR2 FRNRAP, per germline. Trimming stripped 7 bases from V and 1 base from J, with 8 bases between. CDR3 protein: CASAGSSYNEQFF. Here the CDR3 DNA reads TGTGCTAGTGCCGGGAGTTCCTACAATGAGCAGTTCTTC. The variable domain in full, completed from reference TRBV12-5 and TRBJ2-1, reads DARVTQTPRHKVTEMGQEVTMRCQPILGHNTVFWYRQTMMQGLELLAYFRNRAPLDDSGMPKDRFSAEMPDATLATLKIQPSEPRDSAVYFCASAGSSYNEQFFGPGTRLTVL.

J is TRBJ1-4 and V is TRBV11-2; 8 nucleotides agree with TRBD1. This CDR3 is built from 16 residues. Germline V CDR1 and CDR2: SGHAT, FQNNGV. Trimming at V came to 1 base and at J to 6 bases, leaving 7 bases not matched to a gene. This CDR3 is CASSLGAGGVYEKLFF. CDR3 coding DNA: TGTGCCAGCAGCTTAGGGGCAGGGGGCGTATATGAAAAACTGTTTTTT.

The gene calls are TRBV30 and TRBJ2-2, with 7 bases lining up with TRBD2. J lost 6 bases, V lost 0 bases, and 7 bases had no gene match. This CDR3 contains 15 residues. Germline CDR1 GTSNPN, CDR2 SVGIG (reference sequence). The CDR3 region is CAWSVRRELAGELFF. For the CDR3, the DNA is TGTGCCTGGAGTGTCCGGCGGGAGCTAGCCGGGGAGCTGTTTTTT.

The rearrangement joins TRBV9 to TRBJ2-3; TRBD2 matches at 9 bases. Germline V gives CDR1 SGDLS, CDR2 YYNGEE. V lost 0 bases to trimming and J lost 4 bases; unmatched junction nucleotides: 3. The CDR3 runs to 15 residues. CDR3 in amino acids: CASSVEGLAPDTQYF. The CDR3, as DNA: TGTGCCAGCAGCGTAGAGGGACTAGCACCAGATACGCAGTATTTT. The full variable domain, completed using reference TRBV9 and TRBJ2-3, is DSGVTQTPKHLITATGQRVTLRCSPRSGDLSVYWYQQSLDQGLQFLIQYYNGEERAKGNILERFSAQQFPDLHSELNLSSLELGDSALYFCASSVEGLAPDTQYFGPGTRLTVL.

The chain couples TRBV12-3 or TRBV12-4 to TRBJ2-1; no clear D gene. Trimming stripped 11 bases from V and 10 bases from J, with 18 bases between. There are 12 residues in the CDR3. The CDR3 here is CASSRFAIEQFF. CDR3 DNA: TGTGCCTCCTCTCGTTTTGCGATCGAGCAGTTCTTC.

The genes are TRBV19 and TRBJ1-1; D ambiguous. The CDR3 contains 13 residues. Germline assignment: CDR1 LNHDA and CDR2 SQIVND (reference sequence). Trimming removed 1 base at V and 8 bases at J, with 11 bases between. DNA of the CDR3: TGTGCCAGTAGTATAGTTTCGCCGGGAGAAGCTTTCTTT. It translates to CASSIVSPGEAFF. Complete variable domain (other parts from reference TRBV19 and TRBJ1-1): DGGITQSPKYLFRKEGQNVTLSCEQNLNHDAMYWYRQDPGQGLRLIYYSQIVNDFQKGDIAEGYSVSREKKESFPLTVTSAQKNPTAFYLCASSIVSPGEAFFGQGTRLTVV.

Only one count was recorded for this clone. V gene TRBV20-1 combines with J gene TRBJ1-2, with 8 bases identical to TRBD1. This CDR3 comprises 15 residues. V was clipped by 3 bases and J by 6 bases; unmatched bases: 12. CDR1 and CDR2 (germline): DFQATT, SNEGSKA (reference sequence). The CDR3 spells CSASPDRGRSNGYTF. As DNA, the CDR3 is TGCAGTGCTAGTCCAGACAGGGGCCGCTCTAATGGCTACACCTTC.

This clone was detected a few times. The CDR3, as DNA: TGTGCCAGTAGTACGCGACAGGGAGCTGGCGGGGAGCTGTTTTTT. It is translated as CASSTRQGAGGELFF. The V gene is TRBV19, the J gene TRBJ2-2; 7 positions match TRBD1. V trimming: 4 bases; J trimming: 7 bases; junction bases outside the gene matches: 9. The germline gives CDR1 LNHDA, CDR2 SQIVND (reference sequence). This CDR3 has 15 amino acids.

This chain links TRBV7-9 with TRBJ2-3; 9 bases fit TRBD2. V lost 5 bases to trimming and J lost 2 bases; unmatched junction nucleotides: 5. There are 15 residues in the CDR3. The germline V gene encodes CDR1 SEHNR and CDR2 FQNEAQ (reference sequence). The CDR3 protein is CASSHSGSTTDTQYF. The CDR3 DNA is TGTGCCAGCAGCCATAGCGGGAGTACCACAGATACGCAGTATTTT.

This clone was detected only a few times. J is TRBJ2-7 and V is TRBV12-5; weak D call: TRBD2 (5 bases). Germline V gene data show CDR1 as LGHNT and CDR2 as FRNRAP. V was clipped by 0 bases and J by 6 bases, with 6 bases between them. The CDR3 length is 12 residues. The CDR3 DNA reads TGTGCTAGTGGTTTGGTCGGGGTCGAGCAGTACTTC. Translating gives CASGLVGVEQYF.

This chain links TRBV11-3 with TRBJ2-7, with TRBD1 as a possible D gene (5 bases). The CDR3 length is 14 residues. The ends were cut back, 1 base at V and 7 bases at J, with 14 bases in the middle. The V gene's germline CDR1 is SGHNT and CDR2 YENEEA. CDR3 in DNA: TGTGCCAGCAGCTTAGGACAGCCTCCTGGTGAGCAGTACTTC. Translating it yields CASSLGQPPGEQYF.

This chain links TRBV5-1 with TRBJ1-3; 7 bases map to TRBD1. The V segment lost 1 base and the J segment 4 bases; nucleotides outside the gene matches: 2. CDR1 is SGHRS and CDR2 is YFSETQ in the germline V gene. This CDR3 comprises 14 residues. The CDR3 region has the DNA TGCGCCAGCAGCTTGCAGGGACAGGGAAACACCATATATTTT. This gives the protein CASSLQGQGNTIYF.

The chain uses TRBV5-1 and TRBJ1-2; TRBD1 matches 8 bases. Trimming removed 2 bases from V and 7 bases from J; junction bases left unmatched: 10. The germline CDR1 and CDR2 sequences are SGHRS and YFSETQ. This CDR3 spans 15 amino acids. CDR3 nucleotide sequence: TGCGCCAGCAGCTTAGCGGGACAGGAAGCAGGTGGCTACACCTTC. This sequence encodes CASSLAGQEAGGYTF.

The chain couples TRBV19 to TRBJ2-7; D possibly corresponds to TRBD2 (5 bases). V dropped 1 base and J dropped 3 bases, with 10 bases sitting between them. The CDR3 runs 14 residues. Per germline, CDR1 LNHDA and CDR2 SQIVND (reference sequence). DNA for the CDR3: TGTGCCAGTAGTATAGCCGGGAAGGGCTACGAGCAGTACTTC. As protein: CASSIAGKGYEQYF.

This clone has only one observation. The chain joins TRBV2 to TRBJ1-3, with D unclear. Germline CDR1 reads SNHLY; CDR2 reads FYNNEI. V dropped 8 bases and J dropped 5 bases, with 7 bases sitting between them. This CDR3 is 11 amino acids long. CDR3 DNA: TGTGCCAGCCGGTCCCGAAACACCATATATTTT. It is translated as CASRSRNTIYF.

The J gene is TRBJ2-5, the V gene TRBV2; 7 bases align to TRBD1. This CDR3 has 16 amino acids. V shed 3 bases and J 0 bases; nucleotides not matched to a gene: 7. In germline, CDR1 is SNHLY, CDR2 FYNNEI. The CDR3 bases are TGTGCCAGCAGTGATGGGGACAGTGGGTACCAAGAGACCCAGTACTTC. Translated: CASSDGDSGYQETQYF. Combining the CDR3 with reference TRBV2 and TRBJ2-5 gives the whole variable domain EPEVTQTPSHQVTQMGQEVILRCVPISNHLYFYWYRQILGQKVEFLVSFYNNEISEKSEIFDDQFSVERPDGSNFTLKIRSTKLEDSAMYFCASSDGDSGYQETQYFGPGTRLLVL.

The J gene is TRBJ1-4, the V gene TRBV29-1, with TRBD1 as a possible D gene (5 bases). Germline values: CDR1 SQVTM, CDR2 ANQGSEA. Trimming pared 3 bases from V and 8 bases from J, leaving 13 bases between. This CDR3 has 13 residues. The CDR3 protein is CSVEVSRAEKLFF. CDR3 DNA: TGCAGCGTTGAGGTGAGCAGGGCGGAAAAACTGTTTTTT.

V and J are TRBV19 and TRBJ2-4; 7 bases line up with TRBD2. This CDR3 contains 14 residues. J gave up 3 bases and V 5 bases, and 4 bases lay outside the gene matches. The germline CDR1 and CDR2 sequences are LNHDA and SQIVND (reference sequence). The DNA for the CDR3 is TGTGCCAGTAGTTCCCCGGGGGGCAAAAACATTCAGTACTTC. Translation gives CASSSPGGKNIQYF.